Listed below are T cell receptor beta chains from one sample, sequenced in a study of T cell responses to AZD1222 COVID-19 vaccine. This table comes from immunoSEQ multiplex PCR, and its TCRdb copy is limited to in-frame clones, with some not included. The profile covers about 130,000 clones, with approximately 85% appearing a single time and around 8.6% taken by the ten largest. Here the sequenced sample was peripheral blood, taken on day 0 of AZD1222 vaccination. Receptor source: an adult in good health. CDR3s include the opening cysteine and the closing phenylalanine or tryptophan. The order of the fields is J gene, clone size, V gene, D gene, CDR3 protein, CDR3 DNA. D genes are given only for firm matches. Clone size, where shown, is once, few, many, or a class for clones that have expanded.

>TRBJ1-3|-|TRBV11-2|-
CASSLERGPSSGNTIYF
TGTGCCAGCAGCTTAGAACGGGGACCCAGCTCTGGAAACACCATATATTTT
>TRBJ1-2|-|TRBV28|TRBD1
CASRVGQTVYGYTF
TGTGCCAGCAGGGTGGGACAGACAGTCTATGGCTACACCTTC
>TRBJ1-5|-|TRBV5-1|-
CASSREGTNQPQHF
TGCGCCAGCAGCAGGGAGGGTACCAATCAGCCCCAGCATTTT
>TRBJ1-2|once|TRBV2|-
CASVGGLNYGYTF
TGTGCCAGCGTTGGGGGACTTAACTATGGCTACACCTTC
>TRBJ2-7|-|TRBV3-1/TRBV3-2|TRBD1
CASGDRGRYEQYF
TGTGCCAGCGGGGACAGGGGGCGATACGAGCAGTACTTC
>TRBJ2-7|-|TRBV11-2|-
CASSLTWEGYEQYF
TGTGCCAGCAGCTTAACCTGGGAAGGCTACGAGCAGTACTTC
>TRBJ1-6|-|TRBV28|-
CASSYRVPNSPLHF
TGTGCCAGCAGTTACAGGGTCCCTAATTCACCCCTCCACTTT
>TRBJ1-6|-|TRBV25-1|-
CASTRGSYNSPLHF
TGTGCCAGCACCAGGGGCTCCTATAATTCACCCCTCCACTTT
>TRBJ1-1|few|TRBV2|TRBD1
CASNAQGMVNTEAFF
TGTGCCAGCAATGCACAGGGGATGGTGAACACTGAAGCTTTCTTT
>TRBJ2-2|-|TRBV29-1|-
CSVAGLGTGELFF
TGCAGCGTCGCCGGGTTAGGAACCGGGGAGCTGTTTTTT
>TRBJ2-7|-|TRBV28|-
CASSHPGHINEQYF
TGTGCCAGCAGTCACCCGGGACACATTAACGAGCAGTACTTC
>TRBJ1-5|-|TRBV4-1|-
CASSQDRGGPNQPQHF
TGCGCCAGCAGCCAAGATAGGGGAGGCCCAAATCAGCCCCAGCATTTT
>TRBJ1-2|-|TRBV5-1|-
CASSSTGDYGYTF
TGCGCCAGCAGCTCTACCGGGGACTATGGCTACACCTTC
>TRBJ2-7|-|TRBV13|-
CASSQRPGVEQYF
TGTGCCAGCAGCCAACGACCGGGAGTCGAGCAGTACTTC
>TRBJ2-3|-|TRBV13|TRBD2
CASSWTSGNTDTQYF
TGTGCCAGCAGCTGGACTAGCGGGAACACAGATACGCAGTATTTT
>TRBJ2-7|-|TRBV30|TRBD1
CAWSSHRGQYF
TGTGCCTGGAGTTCCCACAGGGGGCAATACTTC
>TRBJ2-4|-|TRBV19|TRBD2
CASSIAGGENIQYF
TGTGCCAGTAGTATTGCGGGGGGAGAAAACATTCAGTACTTC
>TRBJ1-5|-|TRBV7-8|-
CASSLRGGGQPQHF
TGTGCCAGCAGCTTACGAGGGGGAGGTCAGCCCCAGCATTTT
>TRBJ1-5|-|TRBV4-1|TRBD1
CASSHPGQGTSNQPQHF
TGCGCCAGCAGCCATCCGGGACAGGGGACCAGCAATCAGCCCCAGCATTTT
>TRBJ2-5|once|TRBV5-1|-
CASSLTGETQYF
TGCGCCAGCAGCTTGACAGGGGAGACCCAGTACTTC
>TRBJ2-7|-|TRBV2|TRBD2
CATKLAGVSYEQYF
TGTGCCACCAAACTAGCGGGTGTCTCCTACGAGCAGTACTTC
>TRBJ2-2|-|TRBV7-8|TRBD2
CASSPLARGTGELFF
TGTGCCAGCAGCCCACTAGCGAGGGGCACCGGGGAGCTGTTTTTT
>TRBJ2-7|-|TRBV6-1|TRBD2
CASSRVAGAYEQYF
TGTGCCAGCAGCCGCGTAGCGGGAGCGTACGAGCAGTACTTC
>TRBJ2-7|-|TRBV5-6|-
CASSLGSLSYEQYF
TGTGCCAGCAGCCTTGGTTCCCTATCCTACGAGCAGTACTTC
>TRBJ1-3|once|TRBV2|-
CASSPLGNTIYF
TGTGCCAGCAGCCCCCTAGGAAACACCATATATTTT
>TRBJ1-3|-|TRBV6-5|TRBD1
CASRPTGGSGNTIYF
TGTGCCAGCAGACCTACAGGGGGCTCTGGAAACACCATATATTTT
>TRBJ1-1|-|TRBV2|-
CASRAGEGAEAFF
TGTGCCAGCAGGGCGGGGGAGGGAGCTGAAGCTTTCTTT
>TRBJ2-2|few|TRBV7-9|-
CASRPLYGTNTGELFF
TGTGCCAGCAGACCGCTTTACGGAACGAACACCGGGGAGCTGTTTTTT
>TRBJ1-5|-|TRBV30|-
CAWSSLENQPQHF
TGTGCCTGGAGTTCCCTTGAAAATCAGCCCCAGCATTTT
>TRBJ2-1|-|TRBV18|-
CASSPNTGQQFF
TGTGCCAGCTCACCAAACACGGGACAGCAGTTCTTC
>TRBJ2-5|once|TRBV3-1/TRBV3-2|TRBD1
CASSTTGGGGGSETQYF
TGTGCCAGCAGCACGACAGGGGGCGGGGGCGGCTCGGAGACCCAGTACTTC
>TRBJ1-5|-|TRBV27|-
CASSLNRVQPQHF
TGTGCCAGCAGTCTCAACAGGGTACAGCCCCAGCATTTT
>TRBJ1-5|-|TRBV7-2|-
CASSVQAGQPQHF
TGTGCCAGCAGCGTACAGGCGGGTCAGCCCCAGCATTTT
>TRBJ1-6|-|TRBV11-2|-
CASSLLRSSYNSPLHF
TGTGCCAGCAGCCTGCTGAGGAGCTCCTATAATTCACCCCTCCACTTT
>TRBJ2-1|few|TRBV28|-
CASWPELPVYNEQFF
TGTGCCAGCTGGCCGGAACTGCCTGTCTACAATGAGCAGTTCTTC
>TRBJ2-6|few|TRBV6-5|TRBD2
CASWGGGANVLTF
TGTGCCAGCTGGGGGGGTGGGGCCAACGTCCTGACTTTC
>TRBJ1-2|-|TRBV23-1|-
CASHRDASNYGYTF
TGCGCCAGCCACCGGGACGCATCTAACTATGGCTACACCTTC
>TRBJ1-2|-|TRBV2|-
CASRTASTGYGYTF
TGTGCCAGCAGGACAGCCTCGACAGGCTATGGCTACACCTTC
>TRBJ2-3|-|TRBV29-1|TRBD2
CSVRLSGGITDTQYF
TGCAGCGTGAGACTAAGCGGGGGGATTACAGATACGCAGTATTTT
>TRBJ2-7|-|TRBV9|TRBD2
CASSVEGLADEQYF
TGTGCCAGCAGCGTAGAGGGACTAGCTGACGAGCAGTACTTC
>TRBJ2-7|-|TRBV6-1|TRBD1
CASSEGVEDRGNF
TGTGCCAGCAGTGAAGGGGTCGAGGACAGGGGTAATTTC